These 8 T cell receptor beta chains share one sample of origin, sequenced in a study of brain metastases from non-small cell lung cancer. Using immunoSEQ multiplex PCR, the repertoire was profiled, and TCRdb retains in-frame clones only, with some absent. The profile shows some 4,500 clones, approximately 85% of them singletons. The sequenced sample was primary lung tumor tissue. These TCRs come from a donor over 35 with non-small cell lung cancer.

The rearrangement links TRBV19 to TRBJ1-2; 9 nucleotides align to TRBD1. J was trimmed by 7 bases and V by 7 bases; bases with no gene match: 4. Germline CDR1 reads LNHDA; CDR2 reads SQIVND (reference sequence). This CDR3 comprises 12 residues. The CDR3 DNA sequence: TGTGCCAGTACCGGGACAGGGATTGGCTACACCTTC. Its protein is CASTGTGIGYTF.

The chain carries TRBV27 and TRBJ1-6; 12 positions match TRBD1. CDR3 size: 15 residues. Per germline, CDR1 MNHEY and CDR2 SMNVEV (reference sequence). J lost 10 bases, V lost 0 bases, and 1 base had no gene match. The CDR3 nucleotides read TGTGCCAGCAGTTTATCAGGGACAGGGGGCTCACCCCTCCACTTT. Translated: CASSLSGTGGSPLHF.

This chain links TRBV19 with TRBJ2-7; TRBD2 might be the D (6 bases). Trimming shortened V by 8 bases and J by 3 bases, and 11 bases separated the two germline ends. The germline V gene encodes CDR1 LNHDA and CDR2 SQIVND (reference sequence). CDR3 length equals 12 residues. The CDR3 reads CASGSGYYEQYF. The CDR3 DNA sequence: TGTGCCAGTGGTAGCGGATACTACGAGCAGTACTTC.

The chain is built from TRBV10-2 and TRBJ2-1; a possible D gene is TRBD2 (6 bases). V lost 3 bases to trimming and J lost 5 bases, with 11 bases between them. The CDR3 consists of 14 residues. Germline assignment: CDR1 WSHSY and CDR2 SAAADI. This chain's CDR3 is CASSDGTFNNEQFF. The CDR3 DNA reads TGCGCCAGCAGTGATGGGACTTTTAACAATGAGCAGTTCTTC.

The rearrangement uses TRBV6-5 and TRBJ2-1; 12 bases align to TRBD2. V gave up 2 bases and J gave up 5 bases; unmatched junction bases: 4. Germline CDR1 reads MNHEY; CDR2 reads SVGAGI. The length of the CDR3 is 16 residues. CDR3 DNA: TGTGCCAGCAGTTACGGGCTAGCGGGAGGGAACAATGAGCAGTTCTTC. It codes for CASSYGLAGGNNEQFF.

The V and J genes are TRBV6-1 and TRBJ2-3; D perhaps matches TRBD2 (5 bases). The germline V gene has CDR1 MNHNS and CDR2 SASEGT. V lost 1 base to trimming and J lost 1 base, with 9 bases between them. This CDR3 is 15 amino acids long. The CDR3 sequence: CASSEGVSGTDTQYF. CDR3 nucleotides: TGTGCCAGCAGTGAAGGGGTTAGCGGCACAGATACGCAGTATTTT.

This chain connects TRBV30 to TRBJ1-2; D is unclear. The CDR3 runs to 13 residues. The V gene's germline CDR1 is GTSNPN and CDR2 SVGIG (reference sequence). V was trimmed by 0 bases and J by 8 bases, leaving 13 bases between them. The CDR3 here is CAWSVLSRGGYTF. CDR3 in DNA: TGTGCCTGGAGTGTACTTTCAAGAGGAGGCTACACCTTC.

The chain couples TRBV18 to TRBJ1-5, with 9 bases that match TRBD1. CDR1 KGHSH and CDR2 LQKENI come from the germline V gene. With V trimmed by 5 bases and J by 7 bases, 9 bases remained unmatched. The CDR3 is 15 amino acids. The CDR3 nucleotides are TGTGCCAGCTCAATCACGGGACAGGGAGACCAGCCCCAGCATTTT. Its translation is CASSITGQGDQPQHF.